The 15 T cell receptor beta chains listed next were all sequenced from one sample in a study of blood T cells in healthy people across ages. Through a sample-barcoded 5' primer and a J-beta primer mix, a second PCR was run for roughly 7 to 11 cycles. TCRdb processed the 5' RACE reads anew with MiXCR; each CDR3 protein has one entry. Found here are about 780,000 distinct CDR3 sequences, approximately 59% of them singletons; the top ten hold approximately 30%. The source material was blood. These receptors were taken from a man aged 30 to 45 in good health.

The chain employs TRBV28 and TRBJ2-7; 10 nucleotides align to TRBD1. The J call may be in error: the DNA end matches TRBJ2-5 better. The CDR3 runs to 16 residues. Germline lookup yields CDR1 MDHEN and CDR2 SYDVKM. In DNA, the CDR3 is TGTGCCAGCAGTTTTCCCTCGACAGGGGGCGCGGAGACCCAGTACTTC. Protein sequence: CASSFPSTGGAETQYF.

In nucleotides, the CDR3 is TGTGCCAGCAGCCAGGCCCGCGGACTAGCCAGCATGTCCTACAATGAGCAGTTCTTC. Residues: CASSQARGLASMSYNEQFF. V and J are TRBV3-1 and TRBJ2-1; 8 bases align to TRBD2. Germline lookup yields CDR1 LGHDT and CDR2 YNNKEL (reference sequence). J gave up 1 base and V 3 bases, and 14 bases lay outside the gene matches. The CDR3 runs 19 residues.

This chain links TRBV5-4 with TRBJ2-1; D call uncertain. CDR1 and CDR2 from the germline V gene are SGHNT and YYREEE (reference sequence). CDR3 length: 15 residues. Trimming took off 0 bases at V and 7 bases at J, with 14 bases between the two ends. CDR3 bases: TGTGCCAGCAGCTTGGCGCTCAGCCCGGCTAATGAGCAGTTCTTC. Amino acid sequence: CASSLALSPANEQFF.

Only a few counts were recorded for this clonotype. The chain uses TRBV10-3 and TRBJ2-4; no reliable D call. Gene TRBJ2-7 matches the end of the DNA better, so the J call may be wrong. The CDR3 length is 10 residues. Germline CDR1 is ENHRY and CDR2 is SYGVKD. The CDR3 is CAIGYPEQYF. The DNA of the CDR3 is TGTGCCATCGGATATCCCGAGCAGTACTTC.

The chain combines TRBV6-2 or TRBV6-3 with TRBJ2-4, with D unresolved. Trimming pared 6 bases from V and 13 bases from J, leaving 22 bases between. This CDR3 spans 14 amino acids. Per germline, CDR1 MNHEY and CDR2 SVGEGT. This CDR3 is CASSWAGYLEEQYF. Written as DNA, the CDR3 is TGTGCCAGCAGCTGGGCCGGCTATTTAGAAGAGCAGTACTTC.

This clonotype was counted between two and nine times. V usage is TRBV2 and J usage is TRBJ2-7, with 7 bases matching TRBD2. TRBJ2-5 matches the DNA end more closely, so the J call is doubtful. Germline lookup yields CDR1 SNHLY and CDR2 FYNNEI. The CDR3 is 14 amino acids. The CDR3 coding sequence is TGTGCCAGCAGGAAACTAGCGTCCTTGGAGACCCAGTACTTC. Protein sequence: CASRKLASLETQYF.

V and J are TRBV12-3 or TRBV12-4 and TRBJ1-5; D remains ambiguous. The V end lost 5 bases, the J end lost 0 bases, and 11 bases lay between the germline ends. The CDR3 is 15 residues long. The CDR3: CASSITGYSNQPQHF. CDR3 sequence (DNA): TGTGCCAGCAGTATCACGGGGTATAGCAATCAGCCCCAGCATTTT.

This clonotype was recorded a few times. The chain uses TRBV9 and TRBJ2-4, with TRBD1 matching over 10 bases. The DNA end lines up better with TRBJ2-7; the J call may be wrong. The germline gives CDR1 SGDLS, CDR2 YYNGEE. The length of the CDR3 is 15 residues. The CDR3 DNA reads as TGTGCCAGCAGCGGACCCGGGACAGGGGTCTACGAGCAGTACTTC. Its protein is CASSGPGTGVYEQYF.

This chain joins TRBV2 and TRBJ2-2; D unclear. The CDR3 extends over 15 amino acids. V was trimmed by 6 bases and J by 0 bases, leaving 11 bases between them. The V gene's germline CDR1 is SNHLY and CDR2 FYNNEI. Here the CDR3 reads CASSARQTNTGELFF. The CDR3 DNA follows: TGTGCCAGCAGCGCCCGACAAACGAACACCGGGGAGCTGTTTTTT.

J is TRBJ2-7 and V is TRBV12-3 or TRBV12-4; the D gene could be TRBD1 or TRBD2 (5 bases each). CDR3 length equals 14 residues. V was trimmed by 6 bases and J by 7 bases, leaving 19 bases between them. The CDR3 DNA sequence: TGTGCCAGCAGGCCGGGACCAGTTCACAATGAGCAGTACTTC. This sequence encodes CASRPGPVHNEQYF.

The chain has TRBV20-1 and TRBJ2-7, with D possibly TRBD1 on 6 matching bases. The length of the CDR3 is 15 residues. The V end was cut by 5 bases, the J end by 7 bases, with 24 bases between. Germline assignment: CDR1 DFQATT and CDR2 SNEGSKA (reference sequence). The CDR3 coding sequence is TGCAGTGCTGTTACCCCACACAGGGACCATGGGGAGCAGTACTTC. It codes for CSAVTPHRDHGEQYF.

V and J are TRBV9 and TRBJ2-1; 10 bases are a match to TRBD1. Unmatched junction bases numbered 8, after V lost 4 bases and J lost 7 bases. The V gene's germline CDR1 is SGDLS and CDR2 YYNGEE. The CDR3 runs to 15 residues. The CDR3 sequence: CASSTRQGAWNEQFF. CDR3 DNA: TGTGCCAGCAGCACCAGACAGGGGGCATGGAATGAGCAGTTCTTC.

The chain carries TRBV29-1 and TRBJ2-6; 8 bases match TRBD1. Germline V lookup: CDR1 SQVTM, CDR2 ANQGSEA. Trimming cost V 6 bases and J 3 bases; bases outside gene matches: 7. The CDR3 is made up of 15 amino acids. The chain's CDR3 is CSVEWTGLGANVLTF. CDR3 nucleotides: TGCAGCGTAGAATGGACAGGGCTTGGGGCCAACGTCCTGACTTTC.

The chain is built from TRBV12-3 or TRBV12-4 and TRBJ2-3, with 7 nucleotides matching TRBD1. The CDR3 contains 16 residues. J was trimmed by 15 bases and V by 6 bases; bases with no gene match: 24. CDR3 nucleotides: TGTGCCAGCAGCCCCCGTGACAGGGTTTATCCAGATGCGGAATATTTT. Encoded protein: CASSPRDRVYPDAEYF.

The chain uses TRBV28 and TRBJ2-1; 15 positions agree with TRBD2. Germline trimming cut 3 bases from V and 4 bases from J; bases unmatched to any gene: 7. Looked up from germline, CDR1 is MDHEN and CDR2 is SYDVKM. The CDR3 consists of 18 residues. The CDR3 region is CASSLGGTSGGFYNEQFF. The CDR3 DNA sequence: TGTGCCAGCAGTTTGGGCGGGACTAGCGGGGGGTTTTACAATGAGCAGTTCTTC.